The 15 T cell receptor beta chains below were found in one sample sequenced in a study of T-cell reconstitution after alpha-beta-depleted transplantation in children. TCRbeta library preparation incorporated unique molecular identifiers. TCRdb fed the PCR reads into MiXCR, producing one record per CDR3 protein. The sample includes 250,000 or so distinct CDR3 sequences, 8.2% of them seen just once. The source was PBMCs, mostly from graft donor cells, collected 180 days after TCRalphabeta/CD19-depleted stem cell transplant. The source is a male patient younger than 18 who had a stem cell transplant for acute lymphoblastic leukemia, so the T cells may come from the graft donor.

This clonotype occurred many times. The chain uses TRBV29-1 and TRBJ2-3; D tentatively fits TRBD1 or TRBD2 (5 bases each). V lost 6 bases, J lost 2 bases, and 12 bases lay in between. Germline lookup yields CDR1 SQVTM and CDR2 ANQGSEA. There are 13 residues in the CDR3. The CDR3 DNA is TGCAGCGTCGAGGGACGGTACACAGATACGCAGTATTTT. Protein product: CSVEGRYTDTQYF.

This clonotype appeared many times. This chain uses TRBV4-1 with TRBJ1-4; D uncertain. Per germline, CDR1 MGHRA and CDR2 YSYEKL. Trimming removed 0 bases at V and 8 bases at J, with 16 bases between. This CDR3 spans 16 amino acids. The CDR3 DNA reads TGCGCCAGCAGCCAAGATGGGAACAGAGGAGGGGAAAAACTGTTTTTT. This codes for CASSQDGNRGGEKLFF.

This clonotype occurred many times. V and J are TRBV25-1 and TRBJ2-7; D call uncertain. Germline V gives CDR1 MGHDK, CDR2 SYGVNS. This CDR3 is 13 amino acids long. V lost 4 bases to trimming and J lost 0 bases, with 7 bases between them. CDR3 DNA: TGTGCCAGCAGTGGCCCTAGCTCCTACGAGCAGTACTTC. This gives the protein CASSGPSSYEQYF.

Many counts were recorded for this clonotype. This chain links TRBV5-5 with TRBJ2-2; weak D call: TRBD1 (5 bases). V dropped 4 bases and J dropped 0 bases, with 10 bases sitting between them. Germline-derived CDR1 and CDR2 are SGHKS and YYEKEE (reference sequence). This CDR3 spans 15 amino acids. CDR3 sequence: CASSLKTANTGELFF. The CDR3 region has the DNA TGTGCCAGCAGCCTAAAGACAGCGAACACCGGGGAGCTGTTTTTT.

Ten or more counts support this clonotype. The chain links TRBV6-5 to TRBJ2-7; TRBD2 aligns across 9 bases. Germline V gene lookup returns CDR1 MNHEY and CDR2 SVGAGI. V lost 2 bases, J lost 2 bases, and 4 bases stayed unmatched. The CDR3 consists of 15 residues. Written as DNA, the CDR3 is TGTGCCAGCAGTTACCCTAGCGGGGCACCCTACGAGCAGTACTTC. Translating it yields CASSYPSGAPYEQYF.

This clonotype came up many times. This sequence joins TRBV12-3 or TRBV12-4 and TRBJ2-5; no firm D call. The CDR3 covers 12 residues. V lost 2 bases to trimming and J lost 5 bases, with 6 bases between them. CDR3 sequence reads: CASSLITETQYF. CDR3 in DNA: TGTGCCAGCAGTTTAATCACGGAGACCCAGTACTTC.

This clonotype appeared many times. V is TRBV5-1 and J is TRBJ2-4; possibly TRBD1 or TRBD2 for D (5 bases each). The CDR3 sequence is 13 residues long. Germline V gene sequence: CDR1 SGHRS, CDR2 YFSETQ. V was trimmed by 7 bases and J by 9 bases, leaving 17 bases between them. This CDR3 is CASPGQGGSIQYF. The CDR3 bases are TGCGCCAGCCCCGGGCAGGGTGGGAGCATTCAGTACTTC. Based on the CDR3 plus reference TRBV5-1 and TRBJ2-4, the full variable domain is KAGVTQTPRYLIKTRGQQVTLSCSPISGHRSVSWYQQTPGQGLQFLFEYFSETQRNKGNFPGRFSGRQFSNSRSEMNVSTLELGDSALYLCASPGQGGSIQYFGAGTRLSVL.

There are many counts of this clonotype. DNA for the CDR3: TGCGCCAGCAGCTATACCGGGACACCCTACTACGAGCAGTACTTC. Protein: CASSYTGTPYYEQYF. The V call is TRBV5-1, the J call TRBJ2-7; D is possibly TRBD1 (6 bases). V was cut by 3 bases and J by 3 bases, with 16 bases left in between. This CDR3 has 15 residues. Per germline, CDR1 SGHRS and CDR2 YFSETQ.

The V call is TRBV6-1, the J call TRBJ2-2; 7 positions agree with TRBD1. With 5 bases clipped from V and 6 bases from J, the junction kept 6 bases outside the gene matches. The CDR3 spans 14 residues. Looked up from germline, CDR1 is MNHNS and CDR2 is SASEGT. The CDR3 DNA follows: TGTGCCAGCAGTCTTATTGACAGGGCCGGGGAGCTGTTTTTT. Amino acids: CASSLIDRAGELFF.

Comments on this clonotype: The junction departs from germline at one end; a sequencing error may be responsible. The rearrangement joins TRBV3-1 to TRBJ2-1; no firm D call. CDR3 length equals 11 residues. Germline V gene sequence: CDR1 LGHDT, CDR2 YNNKEL (reference sequence). The CDR3 nucleotides are TGTGCCAGCAGCCTAGTTCATGACCAGTTCTTC. It translates to CASSLVHDQFF.

This clonotype occurred many times. The V call is TRBV29-1, the J call TRBJ1-2; 8 positions match TRBD1. The germline V gene encodes CDR1 SQVTM and CDR2 ANQGSEA. This CDR3 contains 11 residues. Losses at the gene ends were 4 bases for V and 6 bases for J; bases not matched to a gene: 1. Here the CDR3 reads CSVGTGNGYTF. The CDR3 DNA is TGCAGCGTTGGGACAGGGAATGGCTACACCTTC. The whole variable domain, filled in from reference TRBV29-1 and TRBJ1-2, reads SAVISQKPSRDICQRGTSLTIQCQVDSQVTMMFWYRQQPGQSLTLIATANQGSEATYESGFVIDKFPISRPNLTFSTLTVSNMSPEDSSIYLCSVGTGNGYTFGSGTRLTVV.

Ten or more counts support this clonotype. V gene TRBV5-1 combines with J gene TRBJ2-1; 10 nucleotides line up with TRBD1. V shed 0 bases, J shed 6 bases, and the junction held 6 bases outside the gene matches. Germline values: CDR1 SGHRS, CDR2 YFSETQ. The CDR3 spans 16 residues. This chain's CDR3 is CASSLAGTGDPNEQFF. Written as DNA, the CDR3 is TGCGCCAGCAGCTTGGCCGGGACAGGGGATCCCAATGAGCAGTTCTTC.

This clonotype was seen at least ten times. The V call is TRBV3-1, the J call TRBJ2-3; 8 bases map to TRBD2. Germline trimming cut 3 bases from V and 1 base from J; bases unmatched to any gene: 6. The V gene's germline CDR1 is LGHDT and CDR2 YNNKEL (reference sequence). The CDR3 is 16 amino acids. The CDR3 nucleotides are TGTGCCAGCAGCCACGGACTAGCAGCCCGCACAGATACGCAGTATTTT. Amino acid sequence: CASSHGLAARTDTQYF.

Ten or more counts support this clonotype. CDR3 amino acids: CASSPSGAPYEQYF. CDR3 nucleotide sequence: TGTGCCAGCAGCCCTAGCGGGGCCCCCTACGAGCAGTACTTC. This chain connects TRBV7-3 to TRBJ2-7; 9 bases match TRBD2. The J segment lost 2 bases and the V segment lost 5 bases, leaving 4 bases of the junction unmatched. This CDR3 is built from 14 residues. Germline V gene data show CDR1 as SGHTA and CDR2 as FQGTGA.

This clonotype was counted at least ten times. The gene calls are TRBV12-3 or TRBV12-4 and TRBJ2-7, with 7 positions matching TRBD2. V shed 8 bases and J 0 bases; nucleotides not matched to a gene: 4. CDR3 length equals 13 residues. CDR3 region: CASQRGLSYEQYF. DNA for the CDR3: TGTGCCAGCCAGCGGGGTCTCTCCTACGAGCAGTACTTC.